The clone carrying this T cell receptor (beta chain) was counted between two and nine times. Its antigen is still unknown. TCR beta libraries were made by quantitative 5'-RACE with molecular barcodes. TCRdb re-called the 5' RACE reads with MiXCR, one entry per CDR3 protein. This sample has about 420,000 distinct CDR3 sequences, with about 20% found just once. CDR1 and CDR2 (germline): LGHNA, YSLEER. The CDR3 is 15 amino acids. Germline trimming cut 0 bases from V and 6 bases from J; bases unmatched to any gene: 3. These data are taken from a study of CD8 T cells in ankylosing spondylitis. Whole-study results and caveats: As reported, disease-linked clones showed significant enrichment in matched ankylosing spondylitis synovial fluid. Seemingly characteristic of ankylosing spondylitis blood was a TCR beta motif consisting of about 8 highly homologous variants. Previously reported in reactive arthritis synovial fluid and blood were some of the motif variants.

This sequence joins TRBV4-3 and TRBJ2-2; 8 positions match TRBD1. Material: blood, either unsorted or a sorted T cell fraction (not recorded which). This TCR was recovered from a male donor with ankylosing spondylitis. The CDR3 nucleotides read TGCGCCAGCAGCCAAGATTGGACAGGGCCCGGGGAGCTGTTTTTT. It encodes CASSQDWTGPGELFF.